This T cell receptor (beta chain) is from a study of T cell responses to AZD1222 COVID-19 vaccine. TCRdb's copy holds only in-frame clones and misses some; the assay was immunoSEQ multiplex PCR. This repertoire shows around 140,000 clones, 85% to 95% found once; its top ten account for about 1.5%. V shed 6 bases, J shed 5 bases, and the junction held 11 bases outside the gene matches. CDR1 is MNHEY, CDR2 SVGAGI, per germline. This CDR3 contains 15 residues. The source was peripheral blood, collected on day 0 of AZD1222 vaccination. This receptor was identified in an adult in good health. V gene TRBV6-5 combines with J gene TRBJ2-5, with 8 bases identical to TRBD2. CDR3 in DNA: TGTGCCAGCAGATCGGGGCGGGAGGTCTGGGAGACCCAGTACTTC. Translating it yields CASRSGREVWETQYF.